Listed below are T cell receptor beta chains from one sample, sequenced in a study of T cell changes during pregnancy in multiple sclerosis. Here immunoSEQ multiplex PCR was the method, and the copy in TCRdb shows in-frame clones only, minus some. The sample includes 60,000 or so clones, 85% to 90% seen only once; the top ten take roughly 5.2%. Sequencing used peripheral blood from another person, used as feeder cells. The source of these receptors is a human donor whose cells served as feeder cells for cultures in a pregnancy study. Both conserved end residues are part of each CDR3. A D gene is named only where the DNA matches it firmly. Only some rows state a clone size, as once, few, many or a class for expanded clones.

16,TRBD2,TRBV9,NA,TRBJ2-3,TGTGCCAGCAGCGTAGGTGTAGCGGGAGGGGAAGATACGCAGTATTTT,CASSVGVAGGEDTQYF
15,TRBD1,TRBV9,once,TRBJ1-3,TGTGCCAGCAGCGTCTCTACAGGGGTTGGAAACACCATATATTTT,CASSVSTGVGNTIYF
15,NA,TRBV4-1,once,TRBJ1-2,TGCGCCAGCAGCCGGATTAAAAGGGGGGACTATGGCTACACCTTC,CASSRIKRGDYGYTF
14,TRBD2,TRBV2,NA,TRBJ2-5,TGTGCCAGCAGTGTAGCGGGGACCCAAGAGACCCAGTACTTC,CASSVAGTQETQYF
15,TRBD1,TRBV5-4,once,TRBJ1-2,TGTGCCAGCAGCTTTTTATCAGGGGGCAACTATGGCTACACCTTC,CASSFLSGGNYGYTF
15,NA,TRBV19,NA,TRBJ2-3,TGTGCCAGTAGTCCAGGTTGGGGGTTTTCAGATACGCAGTATTTT,CASSPGWGFSDTQYF
13,TRBD1,TRBV14,NA,TRBJ1-1,TGTGCCAGCAGCGGACAGGGGAACACTGAAGCTTTCTTT,CASSGQGNTEAFF
16,NA,TRBV5-5,NA,TRBJ1-5,TGTGCCAGCAGCCCGGCCCCAGGGGTTAGCAATCAGCCCCAGCATTTT,CASSPAPGVSNQPQHF
13,NA,TRBV27,NA,TRBJ1-3,TGTGCCAGCAGTCAGGCGGGGGCAGGAACCATATATTTT,CASSQAGAGTIYF
14,NA,TRBV6-1,NA,TRBJ1-2,TGTGCCAGCAGTGAAGGAGGGGGGACGCGTGGCTACACCTTC,CASSEGGGTRGYTF
14,NA,TRBV5-1,NA,TRBJ2-5,TGCGCCAGCAGCTTGTCTGGAAGGGGGGAGACCCAGTACTTC,CASSLSGRGETQYF
15,TRBD1,TRBV6-5,once,TRBJ1-5,TGTGCCAGCAGTCCACAGGGGTCGGTCAATCAGCCCCAGCATTTT,CASSPQGSVNQPQHF
13,NA,TRBV19,NA,TRBJ1-5,TGTGCCAGTAGTATTAAGGGGGATCAGCCCCAGCATTTT,CASSIKGDQPQHF
13,NA,TRBV27,NA,TRBJ1-2,TGTGCCAGCAGTTTGGAGGGGTACGGTGGCTACACCTTC,CASSLEGYGGYTF
15,NA,TRBV27,NA,TRBJ2-3,TGTGCCAGCAGTTTATCCGGCAGGGTGACGGATACGCAGTATTTT,CASSLSGRVTDTQYF
12,NA,TRBV7-2,NA,TRBJ1-5,TGTGCCAGCAGCCCGAGGGGCCAGCCCCAGCATTTT,CASSPRGQPQHF
16,NA,TRBV7-8,NA,TRBJ2-2,TGTGCCAGCAGCTTAGATTGGGGGGCCGACACCGGGGAGCTGTTTTTT,CASSLDWGADTGELFF
18,TRBD1,TRBV13,NA,TRBJ1-5,TGTGCCAGCAGCTTACGAGGACAGGGAGTGGTGGGCAATCAGCCCCAGCATTTT,CASSLRGQGVVGNQPQHF
14,TRBD1,TRBV30,NA,TRBJ2-2,TGTGCCTGGATCGACAGGGGCGACACCGGGGAGCTGTTTTTT,CAWIDRGDTGELFF
14,NA,TRBV19,few,TRBJ1-2,TGTGCCAGTAGTAGCATACGGGGGGCCTATGGCTACACCTTC,CASSSIRGAYGYTF
15,TRBD2,TRBV5-1,NA,TRBJ2-5,TGCGCCAGCAGCCCCCGACTAGCGGGGGAAGAGACCCAGTACTTC,CASSPRLAGEETQYF
17,TRBD2,TRBV7-9,once,TRBJ2-3,TGTGCCAGCAGCTTAGCGGTCGTCGGCGGGAGATCAGATACGCAGTATTTT,CASSLAVVGGRSDTQYF
11,NA,TRBV7-9,few,TRBJ2-3,TGTGCCAGCAGCCTCGAGGGGGGTCAGTATTTT,CASSLEGGQYF
15,NA,TRBV14,NA,TRBJ1-1,TGTGCCAGCAGCCAAAGGCTCGGCAGGGAATACGAAGCTTTCTTT,CASSQRLGREYEAFF
16,TRBD1,TRBV15,NA,TRBJ1-5,TGTGCCACCAGCAGAGATGGCCGACAGGGTGCTCAGCCCCAGCATTTT,CATSRDGRQGAQPQHF
16,NA,TRBV4-1,NA,TRBJ1-3,TGCGCCAGCAGCCCCGCGGTAGCGAGCTCTGGAAACACCATATATTTT,CASSPAVASSGNTIYF
14,TRBD1,TRBV7-8,few,TRBJ2-7,TGTGCCAGCAGCCCAAGGACAGGGAACAACGAGCAGTACTTC,CASSPRTGNNEQYF
15,NA,TRBV28,once,TRBJ1-1,TGTGCCAGCAGTTTAAGTAGTCGGATGAACACTGAAGCTTTCTTT,CASSLSSRMNTEAFF
17,TRBD1,TRBV13,NA,TRBJ1-6,TGTGCCAGCAGCCGCCTGGGACAGGGGGCACGGATTTCACCCCTCCACTTT,CASSRLGQGARISPLHF
15,NA,TRBV5-1,NA,TRBJ1-6,TGCGCCAGCAGCTTGTTCGGGGGAGACAATTCACCCCTCCACTTT,CASSLFGGDNSPLHF
16,TRBD2,TRBV7-2,NA,TRBJ2-1,TGTGCCAGCAGCCCCTGGACTAGCGGGAGGTACAATGAGCAGTTCTTC,CASSPWTSGRYNEQFF
14,NA,TRBV9,NA,TRBJ1-2,TGTGCCAGCAGCGGCCGGGACTTCAACTATGGCTACACCTTC,CASSGRDFNYGYTF
14,NA,TRBV9,NA,TRBJ2-7,TGTGCCAGCAGCGTTGGAGGGGGGAACTACGAGCAGTACTTC,CASSVGGGNYEQYF
14,NA,TRBV5-4,NA,TRBJ2-3,TGTGCCAGCAGCTCGGGTGACCCCGGGGACACGCAGTATTTT,CASSSGDPGDTQYF
15,TRBD1,TRBV5-1,NA,TRBJ1-1,TGCGCCAGCAGCTTGGGACAGGGTAAGCACACTGAAGCTTTCTTT,CASSLGQGKHTEAFF
14,TRBD2,TRBV11-2,NA,TRBJ2-5,TGTGCCAGCAGCTTAGGGGGACTAGCTGAGACCCAGTACTTC,CASSLGGLAETQYF
12,NA,TRBV11-2,NA,TRBJ2-1,TGTGCCAGCAGCTTATGGGCTAATGAGCAGTTCTTC,CASSLWANEQFF